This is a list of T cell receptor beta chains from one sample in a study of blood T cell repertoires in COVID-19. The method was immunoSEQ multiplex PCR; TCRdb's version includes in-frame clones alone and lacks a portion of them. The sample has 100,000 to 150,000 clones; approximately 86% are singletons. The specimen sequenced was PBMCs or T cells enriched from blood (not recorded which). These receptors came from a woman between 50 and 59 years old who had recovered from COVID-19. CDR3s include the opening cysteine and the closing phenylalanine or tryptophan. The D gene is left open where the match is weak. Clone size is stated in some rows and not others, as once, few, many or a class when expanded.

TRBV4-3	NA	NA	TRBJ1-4	TGCGCCAGCAGCCAAGTCCAGGGTAATGAAAAACTGTTTTTT	CASSQVQGNEKLFF
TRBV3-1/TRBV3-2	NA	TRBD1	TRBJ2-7	TGTGCCAGCAGCCAGGACGGGACAGGGGAATACGAGCAGTACTTC	CASSQDGTGEYEQYF
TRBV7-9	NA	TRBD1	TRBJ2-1	TGTGCCAGCAGCTTAGTTCGGGACAGGATCTACAATGAGCAGTTCTTC	CASSLVRDRIYNEQFF
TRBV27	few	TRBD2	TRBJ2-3	TGTGCCACCAGGGGACTAGCGGGGAGAGATACGCAGTATTTT	CATRGLAGRDTQYF
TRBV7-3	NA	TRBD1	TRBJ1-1	TGTGCCAGCAGCCTACGGACAGGGGAGAACACTGAAGCTTTCTTT	CASSLRTGENTEAFF
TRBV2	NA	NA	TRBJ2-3	TGTGCCAGCAGGGAGGGACAGCTCACAGATACGCAGTATTTT	CASREGQLTDTQYF
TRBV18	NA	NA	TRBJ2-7	TGTGCCAGCTCACCAAATGTAGGGGCCTACGAGCAGTACTTC	CASSPNVGAYEQYF
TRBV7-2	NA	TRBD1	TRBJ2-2	TGTGCCAGCAGCTTATTTCAGGGGGCCACCGGGGAGCTGTTTTTT	CASSLFQGATGELFF
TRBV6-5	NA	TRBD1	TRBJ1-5	TGTGCCAGCAGTTACTCGTGGACAGGCGGTCAGCCCCAGCATTTT	CASSYSWTGGQPQHF
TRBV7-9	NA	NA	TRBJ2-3	TGTGCCAGCAGCTTAGCAACGGGACTCCGCACAGATACGCAGTATTTT	CASSLATGLRTDTQYF
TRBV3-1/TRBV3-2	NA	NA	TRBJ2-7	TGTGCCAGCAGCCAAGGGGGCGGGGCCCAAGTCTCCTACGAGCAGTACTTC	CASSQGGGAQVSYEQYF
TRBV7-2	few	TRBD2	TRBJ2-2	TGTGCCAGCAGCAAGGTGGCTAGCGGGGGGTCCGGGGAGCTGTTTTTT	CASSKVASGGSGELFF
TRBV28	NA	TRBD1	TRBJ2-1	TGTGCCAGCAGTTTAAGAGACAGGGCGATTGAGCAGTTCTTC	CASSLRDRAIEQFF
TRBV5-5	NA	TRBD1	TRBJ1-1	TGTGCCAGCAGCCCGGGGACAGTTTTGAACACTGAAGCTTTCTTT	CASSPGTVLNTEAFF
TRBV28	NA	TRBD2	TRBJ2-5	TGTGCCAGCAGTTTGCTAGCGGGGGACCAAGAGACCCAGTACTTC	CASSLLAGDQETQYF
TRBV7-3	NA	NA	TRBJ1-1	TGTGCCAGCAGCCGGTCCCAGGGGACTGAAGCTTTCTTT	CASSRSQGTEAFF
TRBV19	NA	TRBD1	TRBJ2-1	TGTGCCAGTAGTTCAGGGCTCGGGGCAGGGGGTAAATTGAGGAATGAGCAGTTCTTC	CASSSGLGAGGKLRNEQFF
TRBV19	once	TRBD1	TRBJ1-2	TGTGCCAGTACCTCACAGGGGTTTATGTATGGCTACACCTTC	CASTSQGFMYGYTF
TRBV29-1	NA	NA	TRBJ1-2	TGCAGCGTTGAAACAGACCACCTCTCTAACTATGGCTACACCTTC	CSVETDHLSNYGYTF
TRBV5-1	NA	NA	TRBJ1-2	TGCGCCAGCAGCCGCCTGACAGGAAACTATGGCTACACCTTC	CASSRLTGNYGYTF
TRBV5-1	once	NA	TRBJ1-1	TGCGCCAGCACCCGGGGCGGGGTGGGGGACACTGAAGCTTTCTTT	CASTRGGVGDTEAFF
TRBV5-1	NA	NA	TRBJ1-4	TGCGCCAGCAGGTCGGGGGGCGTTGCTAATGAAAAACTGTTTTTT	CASRSGGVANEKLFF
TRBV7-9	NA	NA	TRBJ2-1	TGTGCCTACCAACCGCCGGGTGAGCAGTTCTTC	CAYQPPGEQFF
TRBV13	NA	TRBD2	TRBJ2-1	TGTGCCAGCAGCTCCCTAGCGGGTTCCTACAATGAGCAGTTCTTC	CASSSLAGSYNEQFF
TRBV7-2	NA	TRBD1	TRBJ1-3	TGTGCCAGCAGCCGCCGGGACAGGGGGTTGAGCTCTGGAAACACCATATATTTT	CASSRRDRGLSSGNTIYF
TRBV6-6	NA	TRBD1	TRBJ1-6	TGTGCCAGCAGGACGACAGGGTGGGAGTCGAATTCACCCCTCCACTTT	CASRTTGWESNSPLHF
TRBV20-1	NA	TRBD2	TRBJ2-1	TGCAGTGCTAGTCGTGTACTAGCGGGGAGATACAATGAGCAGTTCTTC	CSASRVLAGRYNEQFF